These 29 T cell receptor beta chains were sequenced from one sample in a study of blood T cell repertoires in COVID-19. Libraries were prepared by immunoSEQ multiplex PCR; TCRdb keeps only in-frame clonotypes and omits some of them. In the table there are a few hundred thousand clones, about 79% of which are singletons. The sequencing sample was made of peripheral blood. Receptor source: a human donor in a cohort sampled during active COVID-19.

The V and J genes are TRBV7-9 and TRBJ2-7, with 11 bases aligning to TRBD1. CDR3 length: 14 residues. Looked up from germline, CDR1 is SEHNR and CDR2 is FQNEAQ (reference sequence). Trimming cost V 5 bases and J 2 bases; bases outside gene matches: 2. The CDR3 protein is CASSVDRGPYEQYF. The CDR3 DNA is TGTGCCAGCAGCGTGGACAGGGGGCCCTACGAGCAGTACTTC.

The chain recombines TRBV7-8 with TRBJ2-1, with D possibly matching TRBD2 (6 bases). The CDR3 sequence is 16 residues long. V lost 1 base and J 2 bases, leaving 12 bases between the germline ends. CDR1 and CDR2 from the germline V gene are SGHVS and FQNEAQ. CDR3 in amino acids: CASSLDPPGAYNEQFF. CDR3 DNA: TGTGCCAGCAGCTTAGACCCCCCGGGAGCCTACAATGAGCAGTTCTTC.

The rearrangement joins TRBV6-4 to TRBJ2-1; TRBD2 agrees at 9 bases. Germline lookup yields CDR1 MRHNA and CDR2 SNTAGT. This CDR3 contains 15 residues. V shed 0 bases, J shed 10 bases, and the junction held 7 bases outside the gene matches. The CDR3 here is CASSDSGTSPIEQFF. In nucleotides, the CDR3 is TGTGCCAGCAGTGACTCTGGGACTAGCCCCATCGAGCAGTTCTTC.

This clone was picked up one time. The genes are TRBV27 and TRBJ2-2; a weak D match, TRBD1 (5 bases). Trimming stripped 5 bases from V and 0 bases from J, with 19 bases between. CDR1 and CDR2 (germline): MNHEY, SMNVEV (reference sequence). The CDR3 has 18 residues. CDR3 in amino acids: CASSHRRTTQPNTGELFF. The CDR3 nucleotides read TGTGCCAGCAGTCACAGACGGACAACCCAGCCGAACACCGGGGAGCTGTTTTTT.

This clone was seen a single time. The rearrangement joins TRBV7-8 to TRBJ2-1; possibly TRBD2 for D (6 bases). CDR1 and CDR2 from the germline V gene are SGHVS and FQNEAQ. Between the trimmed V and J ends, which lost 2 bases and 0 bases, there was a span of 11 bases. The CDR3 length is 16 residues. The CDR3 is CASSLTSSSSYNEQFF. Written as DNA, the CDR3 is TGTGCCAGCAGCTTAACTAGCTCGAGCTCCTACAATGAGCAGTTCTTC.

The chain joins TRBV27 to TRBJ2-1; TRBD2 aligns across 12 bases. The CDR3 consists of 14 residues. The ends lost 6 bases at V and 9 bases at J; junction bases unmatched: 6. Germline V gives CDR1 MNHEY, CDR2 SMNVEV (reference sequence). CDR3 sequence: CASRAGTSGREQFF. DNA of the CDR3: TGTGCCAGCAGGGCCGGGACTAGCGGGCGTGAGCAGTTCTTC.

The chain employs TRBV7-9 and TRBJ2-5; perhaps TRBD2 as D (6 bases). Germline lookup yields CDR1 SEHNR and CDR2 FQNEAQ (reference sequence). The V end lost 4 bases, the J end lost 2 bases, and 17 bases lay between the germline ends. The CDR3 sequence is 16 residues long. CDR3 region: CASSSITGTSQETQYF. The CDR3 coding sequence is TGTGCCAGCAGCTCCATAACCGGGACTTCTCAAGAGACCCAGTACTTC. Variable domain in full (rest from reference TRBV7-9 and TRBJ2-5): DTGVSQNPRHKITKRGQNVTFRCDPISEHNRLYWYRQTLGQGPEFLTYFQNEAQLEKSRLLSDRFSAERPKGSFSTLEIQRTEQGDSAMYLCASSSITGTSQETQYFGPGTRLLVL.

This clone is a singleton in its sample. In DNA, the CDR3 is TGCGCCAGCAGCCAGCAGGGAGGCGAGCAGTTCTTC. Translated, it gives CASSQQGGEQFF. The gene calls are TRBV4-1 and TRBJ2-1; the D gene is possibly TRBD2 (6 bases). This CDR3 has 12 residues. Trimming cost V 3 bases and J 10 bases, with 10 bases left between them. CDR1 and CDR2 (germline): MGHRA, YSYEKL.

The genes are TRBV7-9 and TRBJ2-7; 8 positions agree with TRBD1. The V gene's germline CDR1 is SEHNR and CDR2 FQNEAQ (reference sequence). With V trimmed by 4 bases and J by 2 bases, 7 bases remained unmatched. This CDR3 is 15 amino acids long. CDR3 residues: CASSSGQGLPYEQYF. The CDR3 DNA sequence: TGTGCCAGCAGCTCAGGACAGGGTCTTCCCTACGAGCAGTACTTC.

CDR3 region: CASTQWGEETQYF. Written as DNA, the CDR3 is TGTGCCAGCACCCAGTGGGGGGAAGAGACCCAGTACTTC. This sequence joins TRBV7-9 and TRBJ2-5; TRBD2 might be the D (6 bases). Trimming removed 7 bases from V and 3 bases from J, with 12 bases in between. The CDR3 length is 13 residues. Germline V CDR1 and CDR2: SEHNR, FQNEAQ (reference sequence).

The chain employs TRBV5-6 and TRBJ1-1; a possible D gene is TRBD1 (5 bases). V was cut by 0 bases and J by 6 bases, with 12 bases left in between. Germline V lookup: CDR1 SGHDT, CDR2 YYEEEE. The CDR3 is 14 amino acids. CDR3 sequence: CASSLAGLRPEAFF. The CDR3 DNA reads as TGTGCCAGCAGCTTGGCGGGACTACGTCCTGAAGCTTTCTTT.

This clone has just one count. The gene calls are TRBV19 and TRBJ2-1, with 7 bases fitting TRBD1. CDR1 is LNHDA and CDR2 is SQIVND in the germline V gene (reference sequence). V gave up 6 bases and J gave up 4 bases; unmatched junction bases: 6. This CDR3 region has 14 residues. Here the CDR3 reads CASSSGTDYNEQFF. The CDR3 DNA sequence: TGTGCCAGTAGCTCCGGGACAGATTACAATGAGCAGTTCTTC.

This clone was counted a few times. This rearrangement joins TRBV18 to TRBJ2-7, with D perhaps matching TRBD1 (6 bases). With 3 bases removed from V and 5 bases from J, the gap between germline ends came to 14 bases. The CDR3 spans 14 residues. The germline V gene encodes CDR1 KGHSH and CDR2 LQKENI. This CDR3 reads CASSPVTGLDEQYF. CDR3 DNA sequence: TGTGCCAGCTCACCCGTAACAGGGTTGGACGAGCAGTACTTC.

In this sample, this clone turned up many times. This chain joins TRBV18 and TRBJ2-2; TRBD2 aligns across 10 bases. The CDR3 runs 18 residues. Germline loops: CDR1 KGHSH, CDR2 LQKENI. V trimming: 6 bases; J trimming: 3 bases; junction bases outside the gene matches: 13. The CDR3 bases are TGTGCCAGCTCGCAACAGACCGGACTAGCGGCCTACACCGGGGAGCTGTTTTTT. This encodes CASSQQTGLAAYTGELFF.

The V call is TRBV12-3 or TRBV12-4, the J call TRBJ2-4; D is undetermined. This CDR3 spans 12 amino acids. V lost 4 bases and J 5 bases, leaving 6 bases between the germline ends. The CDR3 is CASSSWQNIQYF. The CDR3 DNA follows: TGTGCCAGCAGTTCGTGGCAAAACATTCAGTACTTC.

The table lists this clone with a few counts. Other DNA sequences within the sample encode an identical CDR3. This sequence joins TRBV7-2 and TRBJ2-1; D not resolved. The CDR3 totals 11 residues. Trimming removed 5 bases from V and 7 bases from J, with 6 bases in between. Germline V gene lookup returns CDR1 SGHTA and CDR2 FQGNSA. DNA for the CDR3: TGTGCCAGCAGCCTCCTGAATGAGCAGTTCTTC. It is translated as CASSLLNEQFF.

The DNA of the CDR3 is TGTGCCAGCAGCCTCTCGCGACAAAGCAATCAGCCCCAGCATTTT. Its translation: CASSLSRQSNQPQHF. This chain uses TRBV4-2 with TRBJ1-5; D call uncertain. The CDR3 has 15 residues. Germline assignment: CDR1 LGHNA and CDR2 YNFKEQ. V shed 4 bases and J shed 1 base, with 11 bases lying between them.

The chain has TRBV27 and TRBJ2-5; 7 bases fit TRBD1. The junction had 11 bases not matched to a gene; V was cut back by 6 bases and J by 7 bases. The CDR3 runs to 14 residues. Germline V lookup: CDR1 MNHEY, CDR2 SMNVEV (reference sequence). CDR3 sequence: CASSPTGRRVTQYF. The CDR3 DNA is TGTGCCAGCAGCCCGACAGGGAGACGGGTGACCCAGTACTTC.

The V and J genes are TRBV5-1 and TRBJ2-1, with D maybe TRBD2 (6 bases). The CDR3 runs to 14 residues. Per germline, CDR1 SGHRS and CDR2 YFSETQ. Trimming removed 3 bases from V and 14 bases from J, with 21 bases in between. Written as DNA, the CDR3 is TGCGCCAGCAGCTGGGCCGGGACTTTGGGCCCGAAGTTCTTC. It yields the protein CASSWAGTLGPKFF.

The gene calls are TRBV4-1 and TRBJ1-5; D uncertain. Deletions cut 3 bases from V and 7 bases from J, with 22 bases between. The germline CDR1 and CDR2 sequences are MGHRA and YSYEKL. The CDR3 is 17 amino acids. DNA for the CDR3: TGCGCCAGCAGCCATTTGACCGGGGAGAAGAGGTGGCAGCCCCAGCATTTT. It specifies CASSHLTGEKRWQPQHF.

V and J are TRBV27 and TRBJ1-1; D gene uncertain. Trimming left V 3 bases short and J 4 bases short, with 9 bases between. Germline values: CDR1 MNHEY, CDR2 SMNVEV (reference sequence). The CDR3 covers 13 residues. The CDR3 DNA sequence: TGTGCCAGCAGTTTTCGGGGAGGCACTGAAGCTTTCTTT. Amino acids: CASSFRGGTEAFF.

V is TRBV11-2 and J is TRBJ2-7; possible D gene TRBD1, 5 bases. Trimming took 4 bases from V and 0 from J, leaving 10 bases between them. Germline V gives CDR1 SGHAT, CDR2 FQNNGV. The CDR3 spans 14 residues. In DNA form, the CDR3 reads TGTGCCAGCAGCTGGGTGCAGGGCTCCTACGAGCAGTACTTC. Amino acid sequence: CASSWVQGSYEQYF.

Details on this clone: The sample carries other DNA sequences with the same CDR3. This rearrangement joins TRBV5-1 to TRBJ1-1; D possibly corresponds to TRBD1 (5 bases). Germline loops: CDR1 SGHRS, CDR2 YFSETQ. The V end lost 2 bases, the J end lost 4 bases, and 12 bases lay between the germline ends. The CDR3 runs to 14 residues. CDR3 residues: CASSLGPQGTEAFF. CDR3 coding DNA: TGCGCCAGCAGCTTAGGCCCGCAGGGCACTGAAGCTTTCTTT.

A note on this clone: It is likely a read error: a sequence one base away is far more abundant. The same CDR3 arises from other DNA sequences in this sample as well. The CDR3 here is CASSRDRAYEQYF. CDR3 nucleotides: TGCGCCAGCAGCCGGGACAGGGCCTACGAGCAGTACTTC. The chain has TRBV5-1 and TRBJ2-7, with 9 positions matching TRBD1. Germline values: CDR1 SGHRS, CDR2 YFSETQ. The CDR3 totals 13 residues. Germline trimming cut 4 bases from V and 2 bases from J; bases unmatched to any gene: 1.

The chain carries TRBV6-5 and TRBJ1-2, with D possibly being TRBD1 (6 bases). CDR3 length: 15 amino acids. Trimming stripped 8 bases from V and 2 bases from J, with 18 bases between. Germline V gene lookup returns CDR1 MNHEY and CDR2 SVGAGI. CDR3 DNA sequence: TGTGCCAGCGTGGGCTCCGGGACACCCAACTATGGCTACACCTTC. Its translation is CASVGSGTPNYGYTF.

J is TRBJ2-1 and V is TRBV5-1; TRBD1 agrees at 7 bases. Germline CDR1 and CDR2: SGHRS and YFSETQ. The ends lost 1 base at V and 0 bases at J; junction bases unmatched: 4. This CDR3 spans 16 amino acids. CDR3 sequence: CASSLYQGVSYNEQFF. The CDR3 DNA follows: TGCGCCAGCAGCTTGTATCAGGGGGTCTCCTACAATGAGCAGTTCTTC.

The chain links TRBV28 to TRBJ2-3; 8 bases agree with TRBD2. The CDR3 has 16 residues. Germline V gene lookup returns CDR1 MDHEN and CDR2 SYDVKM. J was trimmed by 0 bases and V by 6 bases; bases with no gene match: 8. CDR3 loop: CASRETLAASTDTQYF. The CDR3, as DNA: TGTGCCAGCAGAGAAACACTAGCGGCTAGCACAGATACGCAGTATTTT.

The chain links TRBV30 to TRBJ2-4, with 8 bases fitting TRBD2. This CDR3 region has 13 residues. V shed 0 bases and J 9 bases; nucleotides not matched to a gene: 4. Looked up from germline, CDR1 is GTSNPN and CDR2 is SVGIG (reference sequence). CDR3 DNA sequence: TGTGCCTGGAGTGTTCTGACTAGCGTCATTCAGTACTTC. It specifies CAWSVLTSVIQYF.

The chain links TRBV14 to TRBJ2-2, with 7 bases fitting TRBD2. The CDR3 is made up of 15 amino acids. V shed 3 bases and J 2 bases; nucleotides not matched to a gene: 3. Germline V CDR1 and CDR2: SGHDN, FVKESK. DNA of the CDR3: TGTGCCAGCAGCCACTCTAGCGGCAACACCGGGGAGCTGTTTTTT. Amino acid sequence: CASSHSSGNTGELFF.